The 30 T cell receptor beta chains in this list originate from one sample, sequenced in a study of OX40 agonist ivuxolimab in advanced cancers. Library generation was performed with the immunoSEQ multiplex PCR assay. What TCRdb holds here is the immuneACCESS table cut down to in-frame rearrangements. Part of the clones is not present; checked against another copy, under half of the missing clones reflect an unresolved V gene, and the others are unexplained. This sample is represented by under 95,000 clones; roughly nine tenths of them were singletons. The top ten clones comprise over 0.15% of the sample. Sequenced material: CD4+ or CD8+ T cells sorted from blood, taken in a trial of the OX40 agonist ivuxolimab. Receptors were obtained from an adult with an advanced solid tumor such as melanoma, head and neck, liver or kidney cancer.

The chain links TRBV29-1 to TRBJ2-5; D not certain. This CDR3 has 13 amino acids. CDR1 is SQVTM, CDR2 ANQGSEA, per germline. Trimming shortened V by 3 bases and J by 7 bases, and 15 bases separated the two germline ends. CDR3 amino acids: CSVELGPTGTQYF. In nucleotides, the CDR3 is TGCAGCGTTGAGCTAGGTCCCACGGGGACCCAGTACTTC.

The chain recombines TRBV7-8 with TRBJ2-7; D might be TRBD2 (6 bases). The germline V gene has CDR1 SGHVS and CDR2 FQNEAQ. The CDR3 contains 17 residues. V was shortened by 2 bases and J by 7 bases, with 24 bases between the two germline ends. The CDR3 loop is CASSLKGQGGTFFEQYF. The CDR3 nucleotides are TGTGCCAGCAGCTTAAAAGGACAAGGAGGGACTTTTTTTGAGCAGTACTTC.

CDR3 region: CASSHPVLPLTDTQYF. The CDR3 nucleotides are TGCGCCAGCAGTCATCCCGTCCTACCTTTAACAGATACGCAGTATTTT. The chain has TRBV23-1 and TRBJ2-3; D uncertain. TRBV23-1 is sorted into the ORF group, with uncertain function. This CDR3 is built from 16 residues. V was trimmed by 3 bases and J by 3 bases, leaving 16 bases between them.

CDR3 residues: CASSPTPWGGGETQYF. The CDR3 DNA reads as TGTGCCAGTTCGCCTACCCCGTGGGGAGGGGGAGAGACCCAGTACTTC. The chain couples TRBV19 to TRBJ2-5, with D maybe TRBD2 (7 bases). Trimming removed 8 bases from V and 4 bases from J, with 23 bases in between. Germline lookup yields CDR1 LNHDA and CDR2 SQIVND (reference sequence). The CDR3 covers 16 residues.

The chain recombines TRBV19 with TRBJ1-6; possible D gene TRBD1, 6 bases. CDR1 and CDR2 (germline): LNHDA, SQIVND (reference sequence). CDR3 length: 14 amino acids. Trimming removed 5 bases from V and 7 bases from J, with 12 bases in between. This CDR3 reads CASSAGQTNSPLHF. Here the CDR3 DNA reads TGTGCCAGTAGTGCCGGACAGACAAATTCACCCCTCCACTTT. The full variable domain, its missing parts supplied by reference TRBV19 and TRBJ1-6, is DGGITQSPKYLFRKEGQNVTLSCEQNLNHDAMYWYRQDPGQGLRLIYYSQIVNDFQKGDIAEGYSVSREKKESFPLTVTSAQKNPTAFYLCASSAGQTNSPLHFGNGTRLTVT.

The chain has TRBV19 and TRBJ2-7; the D gene could be TRBD1 or TRBD2 (5 bases each). The germline CDR1 and CDR2 sequences are LNHDA and SQIVND (reference sequence). The germline V and J ends were trimmed by 4 bases and 5 bases, with 15 bases remaining between them. This CDR3 spans 14 amino acids. Here the CDR3 DNA reads TGTGCCAGTAGTAGAGGGAACAGGTACGACGAGCAGTACTTC. Protein sequence: CASSRGNRYDEQYF.

The gene calls are TRBV28 and TRBJ2-1; 9 bases are shared with TRBD2. V dropped 5 bases and J dropped 8; count of bases not matched to a gene: 13. Germline-derived CDR1 and CDR2 are MDHEN and SYDVKM. This CDR3 is built from 16 residues. CDR3 DNA sequence: TGTGCCAGCAGTCAAGTAATTCCAGCGGGAGGCGATGAGCAGTTCTTC. It encodes CASSQVIPAGGDEQFF.

The chain combines TRBV29-1 with TRBJ2-7; D gene unclear. Germline V gene lookup returns CDR1 SQVTM and CDR2 ANQGSEA. CDR3 length: 11 residues. V was trimmed by 1 base and J by 6 bases, leaving 7 bases between them. The CDR3 DNA reads as TGCAGCGTTGAAGGTTTTGGCGAGCAGTACTTC. As protein: CSVEGFGEQYF.

This chain connects TRBV5-1 to TRBJ2-6; possibly TRBD1 or TRBD2 for D (6 bases each). Germline assignment: CDR1 SGHRS and CDR2 YFSETQ. This CDR3 has 13 amino acids. Between the trimmed V and J ends, which lost 5 bases and 6 bases, there was a span of 9 bases. The CDR3 coding sequence is TGCGCCAGCAGGGAGGGGGAGGCCAACGTCCTGACTTTC. Residues: CASREGEANVLTF.

This chain connects TRBV7-3 to TRBJ2-1, with D unresolved. Germline V gene lookup returns CDR1 SGHTA and CDR2 FQGTGA. The CDR3 runs to 14 residues. The ends were cut back, 5 bases at V and 0 bases at J, with 8 bases in the middle. The chain's CDR3 is CASSPMSSYNEQFF. The CDR3 DNA sequence: TGTGCCAGCAGCCCCATGAGCTCCTACAATGAGCAGTTCTTC.

CDR3 in amino acids: CASSSLSGRSTDTQYF. The CDR3, as DNA: TGTGCCAGCAGTTCCCTTAGCGGGAGAAGCACAGATACGCAGTATTTT. The chain joins TRBV6-5 to TRBJ2-3, with 9 bases matching TRBD2. CDR1 MNHEY and CDR2 SVGAGI come from the germline V gene. The CDR3 has 16 residues. The V and J ends lost 4 bases and 0 bases, in that order; junction bases with no gene match: 5.

For the CDR3, the DNA is TGCGCCAGCAGCTTTCCGGGAGCCCAAGAGACCCAGTACTTC. As protein: CASSFPGAQETQYF. The rearrangement uses TRBV5-1 and TRBJ2-5; D is possibly TRBD2 (6 bases). The V gene's germline CDR1 is SGHRS and CDR2 YFSETQ. This CDR3 region has 14 residues. V was pared by 2 bases and J by 1 base, with 9 bases between.

In DNA, the CDR3 is TGTGCCAGCAGCTTGCCAAGCGTCACAGATACGCAGTATTTT. This codes for CASSLPSVTDTQYF. This chain links TRBV5-6 with TRBJ2-3; D unresolved. The CDR3 consists of 14 residues. CDR1 is SGHDT and CDR2 is YYEEEE in the germline V gene. V dropped 1 base and J dropped 2 bases, with 8 bases sitting between them.

This chain uses TRBV7-9 with TRBJ2-3, with 7 bases fitting TRBD2. The CDR3 length is 15 residues. Losses at the gene ends were 3 bases for V and 3 bases for J; bases not matched to a gene: 6. Germline-derived CDR1 and CDR2 are SEHNR and FQNEAQ (reference sequence). DNA for the CDR3: TGTGCCAGCAGCTTGACTAGCAGGGAGACAGATACGCAGTATTTT. Protein sequence: CASSLTSRETDTQYF.

The chain recombines TRBV6-5 with TRBJ2-1; a weak D match, TRBD1 (5 bases). V dropped 10 bases and J dropped 0 bases, with 13 bases sitting between them. Germline V gene sequence: CDR1 MNHEY, CDR2 SVGAGI. This CDR3 is built from 14 residues. The CDR3 reads CATQGFSSYNEQFF. DNA of the CDR3: TGTGCCACCCAGGGTTTTAGCTCCTACAATGAGCAGTTCTTC.

The chain couples TRBV7-3 to TRBJ2-5; TRBD2 agrees at 8 bases. Unmatched junction bases numbered 3, after V lost 2 bases and J lost 4 bases. Germline lookup yields CDR1 SGHTA and CDR2 FQGTGA. The CDR3 extends over 14 amino acids. CDR3: CASSLAGGLETQYF. The CDR3 DNA is TGTGCCAGCAGCTTAGCGGGAGGTTTAGAGACCCAGTACTTC.

This clone was observed a single time. The rearrangement links TRBV7-9 to TRBJ1-2; a weak D match, TRBD1 (5 bases). This CDR3 region has 14 residues. Germline CDR1 SEHNR, CDR2 FQNEAQ (reference sequence). Trimming left V 5 bases short and J 4 bases short, with 14 bases between. The CDR3 DNA follows: TGTGCCAGCAGCATTGAGACAGTTTCCTATGGCTACACCTTC. It yields the protein CASSIETVSYGYTF.

The V and J genes are TRBV7-3 and TRBJ2-1, with unresolved D. Germline V gene sequence: CDR1 SGHTA, CDR2 FQGTGA. The CDR3 spans 12 residues. V lost 6 bases and J lost 7, with 10 bases in between. CDR3 nucleotides: TGTGCCAGCAGTAGCCTGACTAATGAGCAGTTCTTC. Translated, it gives CASSSLTNEQFF.

The rearrangement uses TRBV7-9 and TRBJ2-7; TRBD2 is a possible D gene (5 bases). Deletions cut 1 base from V and 0 bases from J, with 13 bases between. This CDR3 has 16 amino acids. From germline, CDR1 is SEHNR and CDR2 FQNEAQ (reference sequence). The CDR3 DNA reads as TGTGCCAGCAGCTTAGAGGGCCGAGGGATCTCCTACGAGCAGTACTTC. This codes for CASSLEGRGISYEQYF.

The chain links TRBV28 to TRBJ2-1; a possible D gene is TRBD1 (6 bases). The CDR3 extends over 12 amino acids. Trimming stripped 3 bases from V and 14 bases from J, with 14 bases between. Germline CDR1 and CDR2: MDHEN and SYDVKM. The CDR3, as DNA: TGTGCCAGCAGTTTGGGGGCCGGTACGAAGTTCTTC. This codes for CASSLGAGTKFF.

The chain links TRBV11-2 to TRBJ2-7, with TRBD2 matching over 7 bases. Per the germline V gene, CDR1 is SGHAT and CDR2 is FQNNGV. V dropped 1 base and J dropped 1; count of bases not matched to a gene: 1. There are 14 residues in the CDR3. The CDR3 DNA sequence: TGTGCCAGCAGCTTAGGCGGGGGATCCTACGAGCAGTACTTC. Encoded protein: CASSLGGGSYEQYF.

The J gene is TRBJ2-3, the V gene TRBV21-1; the D call in the table, TRBD2, was not verified against the DNA. TRBV21-1 is tagged as a pseudogene. This CDR3 comprises 16 residues. CDR3 sequence (DNA): TGTGCCAGCAGACCTGGGTTAGCAGTCATGCAAGATACGCAGTATTTT. Translated: CASRPGLAVMQDTQYF.

CDR3 loop: CASSSGTGRNTGELFF. The CDR3 nucleotides are TGTGCCAGCAGCTCCGGGACAGGGCGGAACACCGGGGAGCTGTTTTTT. V is TRBV7-9 and J is TRBJ2-2; 9 bases line up with TRBD1. The CDR3 extends over 16 amino acids. Germline V gene sequence: CDR1 SEHNR, CDR2 FQNEAQ (reference sequence). J was trimmed by 1 base and V by 4 bases; bases with no gene match: 4.

V usage is TRBV5-6 and J usage is TRBJ2-7; TRBD1 might be the D (5 bases). Germline lookup yields CDR1 SGHDT and CDR2 YYEEEE. CDR3 length equals 15 residues. Trimming shortened V by 3 bases and J by 3 bases, and 16 bases separated the two germline ends. This chain's CDR3 is CASSSSTARFYEQYF. The CDR3 nucleotides are TGTGCCAGCAGCTCCTCGACAGCTCGCTTCTACGAGCAGTACTTC. Full variable domain (missing parts from reference TRBV5-6 and TRBJ2-7): DAGVTQSPTHLIKTRGQQVTLRCSPKSGHDTVSWYQQALGQGPQFIFQYYEEEERQRGNFPDRFSGHQFPNYSSELNVNALLLGDSALYLCASSSSTARFYEQYFGPGTRLTVT.

The chain combines TRBV30 with TRBJ1-1; a possible D gene is TRBD1 (5 bases). This CDR3 is built from 12 residues. Trimming removed 4 bases from V and 9 bases from J, with 15 bases in between. CDR1 is GTSNPN and CDR2 is SVGIG in the germline V gene (reference sequence). CDR3 bases: TGTGCCTGGACCGAAAACCAGGGAAAAGCTTTCTTT. Encoded protein: CAWTENQGKAFF. Together with reference TRBV30 and TRBJ1-1, the CDR3 gives the full variable domain: SQTIHQWPATLVQPVGSPLSLECTVEGTSNPNLYWYRQAAGRGLQLLFYSVGIGQISSEVPQNLSASRPQDRQFILSSKKLLLSDSGFYLCAWTENQGKAFFGQGTRLTVV.

The chain employs TRBV19 and TRBJ2-2; D may match TRBD1 or TRBD2 (5 bases each). Trimming took off 8 bases at V and 4 bases at J, with 17 bases between the two ends. Germline V gene data show CDR1 as LNHDA and CDR2 as SQIVND (reference sequence). The CDR3 has 15 amino acids. This CDR3 is CASLRSGGSTGELFF. The CDR3 nucleotides read TGTGCCAGTCTGAGGAGTGGGGGAAGCACCGGGGAGCTGTTTTTT.

This chain links TRBV19 with TRBJ2-7; 8 bases fit TRBD1. J gave up 2 bases and V 6 bases, and 3 bases lay outside the gene matches. The CDR3 runs 13 residues. Per germline, CDR1 LNHDA and CDR2 SQIVND (reference sequence). The DNA of the CDR3 is TGTGCCAGTAGCCCGGACAGGGCCTACGAGCAGTACTTC. Its translation is CASSPDRAYEQYF. Filled out from reference TRBV19 and TRBJ2-7, the complete variable domain reads DGGITQSPKYLFRKEGQNVTLSCEQNLNHDAMYWYRQDPGQGLRLIYYSQIVNDFQKGDIAEGYSVSREKKESFPLTVTSAQKNPTAFYLCASSPDRAYEQYFGPGTRLTVT.

The rearrangement links TRBV2 to TRBJ2-5; 7 positions match TRBD1. The length of the CDR3 is 14 residues. Germline V gives CDR1 SNHLY, CDR2 FYNNEI. The V gene end was trimmed by 6 bases and the J gene end by 3 bases; junction bases not matched to a gene: 7. Here the CDR3 reads CASRRETGKETQYF. CDR3 nucleotides: TGTGCCAGCAGACGTGAGACAGGGAAAGAGACCCAGTACTTC.

V and J are TRBV27 and TRBJ2-2, with 8 bases that match TRBD2. The germline V gene has CDR1 MNHEY and CDR2 SMNVEV (reference sequence). Trimming removed 5 bases from V and 4 bases from J; junction bases left unmatched: 3. This CDR3 spans 14 amino acids. The CDR3 DNA follows: TGTGCCAGCAGTCTACTAGCGGTCACCGGGGAGCTGTTTTTT. The encoded protein is CASSLLAVTGELFF.

This chain connects TRBV6-5 to TRBJ1-5, with TRBD1 matching 8 bases. With V trimmed by 5 bases and J by 1 base, 4 bases remained unmatched. Germline V gives CDR1 MNHEY, CDR2 SVGAGI. This CDR3 comprises 15 residues. The CDR3 protein is CASSGDRTSNQPQHF. CDR3 nucleotides: TGTGCCAGCAGTGGGGACAGGACAAGCAATCAGCCCCAGCATTTT.